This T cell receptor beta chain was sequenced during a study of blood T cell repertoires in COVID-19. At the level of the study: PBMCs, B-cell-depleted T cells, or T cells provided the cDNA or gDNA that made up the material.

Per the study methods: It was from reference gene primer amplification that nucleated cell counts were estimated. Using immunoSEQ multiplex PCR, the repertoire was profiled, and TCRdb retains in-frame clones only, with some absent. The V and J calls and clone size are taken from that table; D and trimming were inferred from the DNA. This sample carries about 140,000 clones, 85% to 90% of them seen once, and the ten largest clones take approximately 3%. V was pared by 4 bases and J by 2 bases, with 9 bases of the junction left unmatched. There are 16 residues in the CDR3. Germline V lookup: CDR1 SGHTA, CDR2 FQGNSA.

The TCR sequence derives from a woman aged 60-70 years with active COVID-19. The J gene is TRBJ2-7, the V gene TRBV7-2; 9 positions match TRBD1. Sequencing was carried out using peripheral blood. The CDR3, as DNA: TGTGCCAGCAGCTCCCGAGGGGGACAGGGAGCCTACGAGCAGTACTTC. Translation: CASSSRGGQGAYEQYF.